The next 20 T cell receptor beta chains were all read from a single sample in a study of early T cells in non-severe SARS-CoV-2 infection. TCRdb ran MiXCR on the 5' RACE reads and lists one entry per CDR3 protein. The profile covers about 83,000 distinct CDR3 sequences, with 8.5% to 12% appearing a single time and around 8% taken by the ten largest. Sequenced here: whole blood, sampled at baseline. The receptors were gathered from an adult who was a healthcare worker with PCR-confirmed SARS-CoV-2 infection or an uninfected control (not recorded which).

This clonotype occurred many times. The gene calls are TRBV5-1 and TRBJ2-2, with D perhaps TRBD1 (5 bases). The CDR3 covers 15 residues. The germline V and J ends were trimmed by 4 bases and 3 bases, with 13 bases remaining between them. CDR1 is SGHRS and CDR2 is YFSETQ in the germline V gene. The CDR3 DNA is TGCGCCAGCAGCAGGGGCAACAGAGACACCGGGGAGCTGTTTTTT. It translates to CASSRGNRDTGELFF.

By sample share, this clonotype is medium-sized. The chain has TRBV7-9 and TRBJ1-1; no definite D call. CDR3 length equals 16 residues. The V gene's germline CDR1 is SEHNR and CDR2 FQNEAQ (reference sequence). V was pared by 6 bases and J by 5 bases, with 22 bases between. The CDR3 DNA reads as TGTGCCAGCAGAGGGCTGTCGTTGTTGGCGGGAACTGAAGCTTTCTTT. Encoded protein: CASRGLSLLAGTEAFF. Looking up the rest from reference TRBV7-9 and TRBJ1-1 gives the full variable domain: DTGVSQNPRHKITKRGQNVTFRCDPISEHNRLYWYRQTLGQGPEFLTYFQNEAQLEKSRLLSDRFSAERPKGSFSTLEIQRTEQGDSAMYLCASRGLSLLAGTEAFFGQGTRLTVV.

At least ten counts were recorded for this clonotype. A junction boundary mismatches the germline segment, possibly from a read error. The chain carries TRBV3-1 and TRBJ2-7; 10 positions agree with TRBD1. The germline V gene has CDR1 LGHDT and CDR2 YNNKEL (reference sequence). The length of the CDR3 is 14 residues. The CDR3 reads CASSLNPGTGALSF. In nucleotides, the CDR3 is TGTGCCAGCAGCCTAAACCCCGGGACAGGGGCCCTGTCCTTC.

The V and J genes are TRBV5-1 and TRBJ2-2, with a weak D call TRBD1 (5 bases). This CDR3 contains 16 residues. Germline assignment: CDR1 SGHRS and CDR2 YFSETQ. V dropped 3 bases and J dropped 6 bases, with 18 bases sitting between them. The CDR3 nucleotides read TGCGCCAGCAGCTACCTTCTCACGACAGACGCCGGGGAGCTGTTTTTT. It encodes CASSYLLTTDAGELFF.

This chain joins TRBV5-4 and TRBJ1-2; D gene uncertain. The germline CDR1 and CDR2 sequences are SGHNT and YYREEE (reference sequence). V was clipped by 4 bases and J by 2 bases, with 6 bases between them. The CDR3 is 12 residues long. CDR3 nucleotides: TGTGCCAGCAGCCCCGAGAACTATGGCTACACCTTC. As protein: CASSPENYGYTF.

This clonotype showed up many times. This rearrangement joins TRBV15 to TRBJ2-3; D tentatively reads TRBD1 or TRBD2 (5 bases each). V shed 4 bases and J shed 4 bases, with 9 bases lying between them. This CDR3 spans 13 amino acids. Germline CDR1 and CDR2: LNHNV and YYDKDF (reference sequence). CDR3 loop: CATSKGPPDTQYF. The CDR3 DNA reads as TGTGCCACCAGCAAGGGACCCCCAGATACGCAGTATTTT.

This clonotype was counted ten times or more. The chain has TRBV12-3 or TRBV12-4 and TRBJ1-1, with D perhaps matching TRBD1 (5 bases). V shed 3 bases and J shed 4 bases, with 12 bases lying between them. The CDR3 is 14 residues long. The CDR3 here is CASSFGGGLTEAFF. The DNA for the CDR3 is TGTGCCAGCAGTTTTGGGGGAGGGCTCACTGAAGCTTTCTTT.

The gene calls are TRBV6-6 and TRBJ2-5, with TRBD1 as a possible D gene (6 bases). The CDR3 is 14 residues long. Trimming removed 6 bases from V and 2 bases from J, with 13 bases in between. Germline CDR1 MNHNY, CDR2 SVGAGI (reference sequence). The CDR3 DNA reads TGTGCCAGCAGGGAACAGGGCCGGCAAGAGACCCAGTACTTC. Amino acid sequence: CASREQGRQETQYF.

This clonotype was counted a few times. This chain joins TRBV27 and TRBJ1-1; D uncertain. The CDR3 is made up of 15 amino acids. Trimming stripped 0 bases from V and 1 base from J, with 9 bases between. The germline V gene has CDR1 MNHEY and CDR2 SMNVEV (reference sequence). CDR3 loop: CASSLSVLRNTEAFF. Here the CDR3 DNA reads TGTGCCAGCAGTTTATCGGTCTTGAGGAACACTGAAGCTTTCTTT.

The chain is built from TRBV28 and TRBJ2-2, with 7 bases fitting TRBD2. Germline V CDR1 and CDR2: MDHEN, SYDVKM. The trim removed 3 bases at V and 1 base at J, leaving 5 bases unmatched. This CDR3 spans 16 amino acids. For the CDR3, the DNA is TGTGCCAGCAGTTTTAACGGACTAGGGAACACCGGGGAGCTGTTTTTT. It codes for CASSFNGLGNTGELFF.

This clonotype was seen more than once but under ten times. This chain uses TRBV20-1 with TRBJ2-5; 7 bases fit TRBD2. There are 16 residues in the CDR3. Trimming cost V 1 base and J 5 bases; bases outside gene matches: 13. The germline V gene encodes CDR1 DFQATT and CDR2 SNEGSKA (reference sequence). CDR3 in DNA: TGCAGTGCTAGAGCGGTAGCGGGTAGGCGGGCGGAGACCCAGTACTTC. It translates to CSARAVAGRRAETQYF.

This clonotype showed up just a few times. CDR3 in DNA: TGCAGTGCTAGGGGACTAGAGATCGGGGAGCTGTTTTTT. It encodes CSARGLEIGELFF. This chain connects TRBV20-1 to TRBJ2-2; 8 bases agree with TRBD2. The CDR3 extends over 13 amino acids. CDR1 DFQATT and CDR2 SNEGSKA come from the germline V gene (reference sequence). V lost 3 bases and J lost 7; bases outside the gene matches: 4.

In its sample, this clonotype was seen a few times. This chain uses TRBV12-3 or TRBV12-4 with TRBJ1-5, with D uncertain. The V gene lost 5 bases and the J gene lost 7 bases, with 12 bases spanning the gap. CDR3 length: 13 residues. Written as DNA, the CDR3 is TGTGCCAGCAGTACGAGATTTAGGCAGCCCCAGCATTTT. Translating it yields CASSTRFRQPQHF.

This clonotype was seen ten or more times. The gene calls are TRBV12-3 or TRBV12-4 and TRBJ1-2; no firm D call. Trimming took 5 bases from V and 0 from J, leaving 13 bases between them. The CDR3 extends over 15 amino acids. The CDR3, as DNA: TGTGCCAGCAGTCACGCAGGAGGAGCTAACTATGGCTACACCTTC. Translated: CASSHAGGANYGYTF.

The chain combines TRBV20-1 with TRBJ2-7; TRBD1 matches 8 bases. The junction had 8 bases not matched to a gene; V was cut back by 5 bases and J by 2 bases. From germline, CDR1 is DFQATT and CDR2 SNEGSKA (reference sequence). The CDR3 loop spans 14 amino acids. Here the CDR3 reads CSAQPGQVTYEQYF. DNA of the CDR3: TGCAGTGCTCAACCGGGACAGGTGACCTACGAGCAGTACTTC.

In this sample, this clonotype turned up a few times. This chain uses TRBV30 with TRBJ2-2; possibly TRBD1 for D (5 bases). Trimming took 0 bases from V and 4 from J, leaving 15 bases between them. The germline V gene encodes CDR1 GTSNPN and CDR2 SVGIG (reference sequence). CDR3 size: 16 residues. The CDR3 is CAWSVRGAVGTGELFF. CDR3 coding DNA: TGTGCCTGGAGTGTACGTGGGGCAGTGGGCACCGGGGAGCTGTTTTTT.

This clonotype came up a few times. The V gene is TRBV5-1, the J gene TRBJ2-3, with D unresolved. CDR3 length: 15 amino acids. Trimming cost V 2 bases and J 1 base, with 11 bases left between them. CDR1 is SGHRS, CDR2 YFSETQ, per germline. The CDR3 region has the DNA TGCGCCAGCAGCTTATCGACGGCCGGCACAGATACGCAGTATTTT. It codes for CASSLSTAGTDTQYF.

CDR3 loop: CASSLFQAGYTF. CDR3 DNA: TGTGCCAGCAGTTTATTTCAAGCAGGCTACACCTTC. V is TRBV28 and J is TRBJ1-2; D not resolved. This CDR3 has 12 residues. V dropped 1 base and J dropped 8 bases, with 8 bases sitting between them. From germline, CDR1 is MDHEN and CDR2 SYDVKM.

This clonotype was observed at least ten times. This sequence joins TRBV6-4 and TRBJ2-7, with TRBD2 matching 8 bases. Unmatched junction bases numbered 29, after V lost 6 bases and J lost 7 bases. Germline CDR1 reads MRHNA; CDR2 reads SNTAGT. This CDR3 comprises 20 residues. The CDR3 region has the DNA TGTGCCAGCAGGCCACGCCGGGAGAGAGAGACTAGCGAGCCTGGCGGGGAGCAGTACTTC. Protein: CASRPRRERETSEPGGEQYF.

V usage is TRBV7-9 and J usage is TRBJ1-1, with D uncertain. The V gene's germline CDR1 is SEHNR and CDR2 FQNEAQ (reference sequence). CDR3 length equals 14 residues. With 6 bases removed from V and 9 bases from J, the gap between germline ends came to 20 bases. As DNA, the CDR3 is TGTGCCAGCAGTCATCCGCCGGAGTTGAGAAAAGCTTTCTTT. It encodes CASSHPPELRKAFF.